This TCR beta chain was documented in a study of OX40 agonist ivuxolimab in advanced cancers. Data came from immunoSEQ multiplex PCR; TCRdb stores just in-frame clones and leaves some out. The table has over 50,000 clones, approximately 92% seen once; the top ten hold 20% to 30%. This CDR3 is built from 16 residues. V was trimmed by 7 bases and J by 0 bases, leaving 17 bases between them. Germline CDR1 reads PRHDT; CDR2 reads FYEKMQ (reference sequence). The clonotype originates from an adult with an advanced solid tumor such as melanoma, head and neck, liver or kidney cancer. The source material was CD4+ or CD8+ T cells sorted from blood, sampled in a trial of the OX40 agonist ivuxolimab. The gene calls are TRBV13 and TRBJ2-3, with D unresolved. In DNA, the CDR3 is TGTGCCAGCACCCTTCAAGGGATTACTAGCACAGATACGCAGTATTTT. This encodes CASTLQGITSTDTQYF.